A single sample gave rise to the 17 T cell receptor beta chains below, sequenced in a study of blood T cell repertoires in COVID-19. The protocol was immunoSEQ multiplex PCR, while the TCRdb copy is restricted to in-frame clones and leaves out a portion. The sample has hundreds of thousands of clones, roughly nine tenths seen once; the top ten hold roughly 8%. The sequenced sample consisted of peripheral blood. The receptors were gathered from a woman aged 45-65 years with COVID-19, enrolled during active disease.

The gene calls are TRBV30 and TRBJ2-6; TRBD2 might be the D (7 bases). V was trimmed by 6 bases and J by 9 bases, leaving 18 bases between them. CDR1 is GTSNPN, CDR2 SVGIG, per germline (reference sequence). CDR3 length equals 14 residues. CDR3 DNA: TGTGCCTGTGAAAAGAGGGGGGAGGGCAACGTCCTGACTTTC. It is translated as CACEKRGEGNVLTF.

The chain joins TRBV27 to TRBJ1-5; possibly TRBD1 for D (5 bases). Per the germline V gene, CDR1 is MNHEY and CDR2 is SMNVEV (reference sequence). This CDR3 region has 16 residues. With 6 bases removed from V and 1 base from J, the gap between germline ends came to 16 bases. The CDR3 protein is CASRPRTQGSNQPQHF. CDR3 sequence (DNA): TGTGCCAGCAGGCCCCGAACCCAGGGAAGCAATCAGCCCCAGCATTTT.

This chain connects TRBV6-6 to TRBJ1-5, with TRBD1 matching 7 bases. Trimming took 2 bases from V and 7 from J; bases not matched to a gene: 8. The length of the CDR3 is 15 residues. Germline CDR1 and CDR2: MNHNY and SVGAGI (reference sequence). The CDR3, as DNA: TGTGCCAGCAGTTACCAACCACAGGGGAGACAGCCCCAGCATTTT. Amino acid sequence: CASSYQPQGRQPQHF.

This sequence joins TRBV2 and TRBJ2-7, with TRBD1 matching 7 bases. CDR3 length equals 11 residues. Germline V gene lookup returns CDR1 SNHLY and CDR2 FYNNEI. J lost 6 bases, V lost 8 bases, and 4 bases had no gene match. CDR3 amino acids: CASQTGSEQYF. The CDR3 coding sequence is TGTGCCAGCCAGACAGGGAGCGAGCAGTACTTC.

The rearrangement joins TRBV30 to TRBJ1-4; no firm D call. Germline CDR1 reads GTSNPN; CDR2 reads SVGIG (reference sequence). V was cut by 0 bases and J by 8 bases, with 10 bases left in between. CDR3 length: 13 residues. CDR3 in DNA: TGTGCCTGGAGTGTCGGTACCGCGGAAAAACTGTTTTTT. Amino acids: CAWSVGTAEKLFF.

The genes are TRBV4-2 and TRBJ2-7; maybe TRBD2 (7 bases). The V and J ends lost 1 base and 6 bases respectively, with 19 bases between them. The germline CDR1 and CDR2 sequences are LGHNA and YNFKEQ. The CDR3 is 16 amino acids. The CDR3 is CASSQGGTGRVGEQYF. CDR3 nucleotides: TGTGCCAGCAGCCAAGGGGGAACAGGGAGGGTGGGCGAGCAGTACTTC.

V usage is TRBV2 and J usage is TRBJ1-2; 8 positions match TRBD1. In germline, CDR1 is SNHLY, CDR2 FYNNEI. The CDR3 totals 15 residues. V shed 5 bases, J shed 2 bases, and the junction held 7 bases outside the gene matches. The CDR3 protein is CASSNRQGFNYGYTF. The CDR3, as DNA: TGTGCCAGCAGTAACCGACAGGGGTTCAACTATGGCTACACCTTC.

The chain couples TRBV29-1 to TRBJ2-2, with 11 bases that match TRBD1. Germline-derived CDR1 and CDR2 are SQVTM and ANQGSEA. The CDR3 consists of 14 residues. V gave up 6 bases and J gave up 4 bases; unmatched junction bases: 4. The CDR3 region is CSVGTGGSTGELFF. In nucleotides, the CDR3 is TGCAGCGTGGGGACAGGGGGTTCCACCGGGGAGCTGTTTTTT.

The rearrangement links TRBV3-1 (or the pseudogene TRBV3-2) to TRBJ1-2; weak D call: TRBD1 (5 bases). This CDR3 is built from 15 residues. V was clipped by 4 bases and J by 6 bases, with 18 bases between them. CDR1 is LGHDT and CDR2 is YNNKEL in the germline V gene (reference sequence). CDR3 amino acids: CASSLRGEGGDGYTF. The DNA for the CDR3 is TGTGCCAGCAGCCTCCGAGGGGAGGGAGGAGATGGCTACACCTTC.

The chain joins TRBV19 to TRBJ2-7; 8 nucleotides line up with TRBD1. CDR1 is LNHDA and CDR2 is SQIVND in the germline V gene (reference sequence). The V and J ends lost 5 bases and 2 bases, in that order; junction bases with no gene match: 5. The CDR3 runs 14 residues. In DNA, the CDR3 is TGTGCCAGTAGTCCCGGACAGGGTACCTACGAGCAGTACTTC. Protein: CASSPGQGTYEQYF.

This clone was counted between two and nine times. This chain links TRBV3-1 (or the pseudogene TRBV3-2) with TRBJ2-1; D is undetermined. The CDR3 runs 15 residues. Germline CDR1 and CDR2: LGHDT and YNNKEL (reference sequence). V was clipped by 4 bases and J by 7 bases, with 17 bases between them. The CDR3: CASSPDPVSRNEQFF. The DNA for the CDR3 is TGTGCCAGCAGCCCCGATCCCGTGTCTAGAAATGAGCAGTTCTTC.

The genes are TRBV15 and TRBJ1-3; D is undetermined. The germline gives CDR1 LNHNV, CDR2 YYDKDF (reference sequence). The germline V and J ends were trimmed by 6 bases and 8 bases, with 14 bases remaining between them. The CDR3 spans 13 residues. CDR3: CATRRRNGDTIYF. CDR3 coding DNA: TGTGCCACCAGGAGGAGGAACGGAGACACCATATATTTT. Supplemented by reference TRBV15 and TRBJ1-3, the full variable domain reads DAMVIQNPRYQVTQFGKPVTLSCSQTLNHNVMYWYQQKSSQAPKLLFHYYDKDFNNEADTPDNFQSRRPNTSFCFLDIRSPGLGDTAMYLCATRRRNGDTIYFGEGSWLTVV.

This clone was counted a few times. V gene TRBV7-3 combines with J gene TRBJ1-1, with D maybe TRBD1 (6 bases). The CDR3 loop spans 13 amino acids. Looked up from germline, CDR1 is SGHTA and CDR2 is FQGTGA. V was trimmed by 5 bases and J by 3 bases, leaving 10 bases between them. CDR3 DNA sequence: TGTGCCAGCAGCATAGGACAGTACACTGAAGCTTTCTTT. Translation: CASSIGQYTEAFF.

J is TRBJ2-3 and V is TRBV19; D possibly corresponds to TRBD2 (6 bases). Trimming stripped 5 bases from V and 3 bases from J, with 12 bases between. The CDR3 runs 14 residues. CDR1 is LNHDA and CDR2 is SQIVND in the germline V gene (reference sequence). DNA for the CDR3: TGTGCCAGTAGTCTTTCCGGGGGAACAGATACGCAGTATTTT. Translated, it gives CASSLSGGTDTQYF.

The chain carries TRBV28 and TRBJ1-5, with D uncertain. The CDR3 has 14 amino acids. Germline V gene sequence: CDR1 MDHEN, CDR2 SYDVKM. V lost 10 bases to trimming and J lost 7 bases, with 20 bases between them. CDR3: CATLYGPGSQPQHF. CDR3 bases: TGTGCCACGCTTTACGGCCCGGGGAGCCAGCCCCAGCATTTT.

This sequence joins TRBV5-1 and TRBJ2-6; D remains unclear. The CDR3 is 17 amino acids. V was cut by 0 bases and J by 1 base, with 11 bases left in between. CDR1 is SGHRS, CDR2 YFSETQ, per germline. CDR3 protein: CASSLATFASGANVLTF. The CDR3 DNA reads TGCGCCAGCAGCTTGGCCACATTCGCATCTGGGGCCAACGTCCTGACTTTC.

The chain links TRBV6-5 to TRBJ1-3; D may be TRBD1 (5 bases). Germline lookup yields CDR1 MNHEY and CDR2 SVGAGI. The CDR3 spans 16 residues. V was shortened by 2 bases and J by 0 bases, with 11 bases between the two germline ends. In DNA form, the CDR3 reads TGTGCCAGCAGTTACCGCGGGGACGACTCTGGAAACACCATATATTTT. Amino acids: CASSYRGDDSGNTIYF.